This entry lists 19 T cell receptor beta chains sequenced from one sample in a study of OX40 agonist ivuxolimab in advanced cancers. Profiled with immunoSEQ multiplex PCR; TCRdb holds only in-frame clones, not every one. Of 85,000 to 100,000 clones in the sample, around 90% were seen once. The input for sequencing was CD4+ or CD8+ T cells sorted from blood, taken in a trial of the OX40 agonist ivuxolimab. These receptors were collected from an adult with an advanced solid tumor such as melanoma, head and neck, liver or kidney cancer.

V usage is TRBV27 and J usage is TRBJ1-4; a possible D gene is TRBD1 (6 bases). CDR3 length: 14 residues. Germline V CDR1 and CDR2: MNHEY, SMNVEV (reference sequence). Trimming left V 5 bases short and J 3 bases short, with 10 bases between. Here the CDR3 DNA reads TGTGCCAGCAGTCTGGACAGATCTAATGAAAAACTGTTTTTT. Its translation is CASSLDRSNEKLFF.

The chain carries TRBV5-4 and TRBJ2-3; maybe TRBD1 (7 bases). The V gene lost 7 bases and the J gene lost 0 bases, with 12 bases spanning the gap. This CDR3 has 14 amino acids. The germline V gene encodes CDR1 SGHNT and CDR2 YYREEE (reference sequence). CDR3 nucleotides: TGTGCCAGCGCGGGGACAGCTAGCACAGATACGCAGTATTTT. Amino acids: CASAGTASTDTQYF. Full variable domain (rest looked up from reference TRBV5-4 and TRBJ2-3): ETGVTQSPTHLIKTRGQQVTLRCSSQSGHNTVSWYQQALGQGPQFIFQYYREEENGRGNFPPRFSGLQFPNYSSELNVNALELDDSALYLCASAGTASTDTQYFGPGTRLTVL.

V gene TRBV4-1 combines with J gene TRBJ1-1, with 7 bases fitting TRBD1. The length of the CDR3 is 16 residues. The V and J ends lost 5 bases and 3 bases, in that order; junction bases with no gene match: 12. CDR1 MGHRA and CDR2 YSYEKL come from the germline V gene. CDR3 sequence (DNA): TGCGCCAGCAGCTCCCGACAGGGCGTGATGTACACTGAAGCTTTCTTT. This sequence encodes CASSSRQGVMYTEAFF.

The V gene is TRBV7-9, the J gene TRBJ2-5, with a weak D call TRBD2 (6 bases). Germline V gene data show CDR1 as SEHNR and CDR2 as FQNEAQ (reference sequence). The CDR3 has 16 amino acids. Trimming pared 8 bases from V and 7 bases from J, leaving 26 bases between. The CDR3 nucleotides read TGTGCCAGCGGCGTAAGCGGGCCGGTAAATCTTGGGACCCAGTACTTC. Translation: CASGVSGPVNLGTQYF.

Details on this clone: A junction end diverges from the germline sequence, so it may reflect a read error. The chain links TRBV7-7 to TRBJ2-2, with D unresolved. The germline CDR1 and CDR2 sequences are SSHAT and FNYEAQ (reference sequence). This CDR3 spans 15 amino acids. In nucleotides, the CDR3 is TGTGCTAGCAGCTTAGGGATGGCGGACACCGGGGAGCTGTTTTTT. Its translation is CASSLGMADTGELFF. Looking up the rest from reference TRBV7-7 and TRBJ2-2 gives the full variable domain: GAGVSQSPRYKVTKRGQDVTLRCDPISSHATLYWYQQALGQGPEFLTYFNYEAQPDKSGLPSDRFSAERPEGSISTLTIQRTEQRDSAMYRCASSLGMADTGELFFGEGSRLTVL.

This chain links TRBV5-4 with TRBJ1-2, with 7 bases lining up with TRBD1. The V and J ends lost 3 bases and 3 bases, in that order; junction bases with no gene match: 8. Germline V CDR1 and CDR2: SGHNT, YYREEE (reference sequence). The CDR3 is 15 amino acids. This chain's CDR3 is CASSSGQERDYGYTF. In DNA form, the CDR3 reads TGTGCCAGCAGCTCTGGACAGGAAAGAGACTATGGCTACACCTTC.

The CDR3 loop reads CASSELVETQYF. In nucleotides, the CDR3 is TGCGCCAGCAGTGAGTTGGTAGAGACCCAGTACTTC. The V and J genes are TRBV10-2 and TRBJ2-5; D is uncertain. V lost 1 base and J lost 4, with 4 bases in between. The CDR3 contains 12 residues. The germline gives CDR1 WSHSY, CDR2 SAAADI.

This chain links TRBV28 with TRBJ2-7, with D tentatively TRBD1 or TRBD2 (5 bases each). This CDR3 comprises 15 residues. V lost 5 bases and J lost 0, with 14 bases in between. Looked up from germline, CDR1 is MDHEN and CDR2 is SYDVKM. Here the CDR3 DNA reads TGTGCCAGCAGTCCCGGGACGGTGGGCTCCTACGAGCAGTACTTC. Residues: CASSPGTVGSYEQYF.

J is TRBJ1-5 and V is TRBV6-1, with a tentative D call TRBD1 (5 bases). This CDR3 is 15 amino acids long. Trimming removed 2 bases from V and 7 bases from J, with 15 bases in between. Germline-derived CDR1 and CDR2 are MNHNS and SASEGT. The CDR3 region is CASSENWGGGQPQHF. The CDR3 region has the DNA TGTGCCAGCAGTGAAAATTGGGGGGGAGGACAGCCCCAGCATTTT.

The chain uses TRBV2 and TRBJ2-4; 7 nucleotides agree with TRBD1. The CDR3 is 15 residues long. V trimming: 7 bases; J trimming: 0 bases; junction bases outside the gene matches: 6. Germline values: CDR1 SNHLY, CDR2 FYNNEI. For the CDR3, the DNA is TGTGCCAGCACCTACAGGGGACAAGCCAAAAACATTCAGTACTTC. It yields the protein CASTYRGQAKNIQYF.

The chain recombines TRBV7-6 with TRBJ2-7; D remains ambiguous. Trimming removed 5 bases at V and 8 bases at J, with 13 bases between. This CDR3 is built from 12 residues. The germline gives CDR1 SGHVS, CDR2 FNYEAQ. CDR3 amino acids: CASSTLTVQQYF. CDR3 DNA sequence: TGTGCCAGCAGCACACTTACGGTACAGCAGTACTTC.

The rearrangement uses TRBV5-1 and TRBJ2-7; no definite D call. Germline V gene data show CDR1 as SGHRS and CDR2 as YFSETQ. The CDR3 covers 14 residues. V gave up 1 base and J gave up 3 bases, with 11 bases separating them. The CDR3 is CASSLSQVIYEQYF. The CDR3 coding sequence is TGCGCCAGCAGCTTGAGTCAGGTAATCTACGAGCAGTACTTC.

The sample holds a few counts of this clone. V gene TRBV9 combines with J gene TRBJ1-5, with D hard to call. Germline V gene data show CDR1 as SGDLS and CDR2 as YYNGEE. Trimming left V 0 bases short and J 12 bases short, with 10 bases between. The length of the CDR3 is 12 residues. CDR3 nucleotide sequence: TGTGCCAGCAGCGTAGCTAGGACTCTCCAGCATTTT. Translation gives CASSVARTLQHF.

The CDR3, as DNA: TGCGCCAGCAGCCAGCGGACCGGTTGGGATGAGCAGTTCTTC. Its protein is CASSQRTGWDEQFF. V is TRBV5-1 and J is TRBJ2-1, with a tentative D call TRBD2 (5 bases). V lost 4 bases and J 8 bases, leaving 16 bases between the germline ends. CDR1 is SGHRS, CDR2 YFSETQ, per germline. The CDR3 consists of 14 residues.

The chain combines TRBV25-1 with TRBJ2-7; perhaps TRBD1 as D (5 bases). This CDR3 comprises 12 residues. Germline V gene lookup returns CDR1 MGHDK and CDR2 SYGVNS. The germline V and J ends were trimmed by 5 bases and 7 bases, with 12 bases remaining between them. This CDR3 reads CASSPRVREQYF. The CDR3 coding sequence is TGTGCCAGCAGTCCCAGGGTGAGGGAGCAGTACTTC.

This chain connects TRBV7-2 to TRBJ2-3; D unclear. Germline values: CDR1 SGHTA, CDR2 FQGNSA. V was clipped by 5 bases and J by 2 bases, with 14 bases between them. The CDR3 length is 15 residues. CDR3 DNA sequence: TGTGCCAGCAGCACAAGCCTAACACTCACAGATACGCAGTATTTT. Its protein product is CASSTSLTLTDTQYF.

This clone was seen only once. This chain links TRBV6-6 with TRBJ1-1; D call uncertain. Between the trimmed V and J ends, which lost 5 bases and 0 bases, there was a span of 10 bases. The CDR3 contains 14 residues. Germline CDR1 MNHNY, CDR2 SVGAGI (reference sequence). CDR3 sequence (DNA): TGTGCCAGCAGTCTCGCAGGACTGAACACTGAAGCTTTCTTT. Protein product: CASSLAGLNTEAFF.

The genes are TRBV9 and TRBJ1-2; D remains unclear. V dropped 0 bases and J dropped 0 bases, with 12 bases sitting between them. This CDR3 region has 16 residues. From germline, CDR1 is SGDLS and CDR2 YYNGEE. The CDR3 sequence is CASSVASPATNYGYTF. The CDR3 nucleotides are TGTGCCAGCAGCGTAGCCAGCCCCGCCACTAACTATGGCTACACCTTC.

This clone turned up a few times. V gene TRBV30 combines with J gene TRBJ2-2, with TRBD2 as a possible D gene (5 bases). Germline V gene lookup returns CDR1 GTSNPN and CDR2 SVGIG (reference sequence). V shed 4 bases and J shed 7 bases, with 7 bases lying between them. This CDR3 spans 11 amino acids. CDR3 sequence: CAWNRDGELFF. DNA for the CDR3: TGTGCCTGGAATCGGGACGGGGAGCTGTTTTTT. The full variable domain, in which reference TRBV30 and TRBJ2-2 provide the parts outside the CDR3, is SQTIHQWPATLVQPVGSPLSLECTVEGTSNPNLYWYRQAAGRGLQLLFYSVGIGQISSEVPQNLSASRPQDRQFILSSKKLLLSDSGFYLCAWNRDGELFFGEGSRLTVL.